The entry below describes one T cell receptor (beta chain). What it binds is not known. This record belongs to a study of cytomegalovirus exposure and HLA in healthy donors. Both 60 Vbeta primers and 13 Jbeta primers went into the PCR. The protocol was immunoSEQ multiplex PCR, while the TCRdb copy is restricted to in-frame clones and leaves out a portion. Among some 160,000 clones listed, about four fifths were seen once. Germline V gene sequence: CDR1 SEHNR, CDR2 FQNEAQ (reference sequence). V trimming: 7 bases; J trimming: 3 bases; junction bases outside the gene matches: 5. The CDR3 totals 13 residues. Findings and caveats of the study: Later analysis indicated greater clonal expansion among HLA-associated TCR beta chains than among equally common other chains. The study dropped some indistinguishable V segments, TRBV6-2 and TRBV6-3 among them. A few CMV-associated chains proved CMV antigen-specific in vitro.

This chain joins TRBV7-9 and TRBJ1-2; TRBD1 matches 7 bases. The clonotype comes from a woman aged 45-59 years in good health and CMV-seronegative. Sequencing was done on a sample of PBMCs. The CDR3 loop reads CASTPGQYYGYTF. In nucleotides, the CDR3 is TGTGCCAGCACCCCGGGACAGTACTATGGCTACACCTTC.